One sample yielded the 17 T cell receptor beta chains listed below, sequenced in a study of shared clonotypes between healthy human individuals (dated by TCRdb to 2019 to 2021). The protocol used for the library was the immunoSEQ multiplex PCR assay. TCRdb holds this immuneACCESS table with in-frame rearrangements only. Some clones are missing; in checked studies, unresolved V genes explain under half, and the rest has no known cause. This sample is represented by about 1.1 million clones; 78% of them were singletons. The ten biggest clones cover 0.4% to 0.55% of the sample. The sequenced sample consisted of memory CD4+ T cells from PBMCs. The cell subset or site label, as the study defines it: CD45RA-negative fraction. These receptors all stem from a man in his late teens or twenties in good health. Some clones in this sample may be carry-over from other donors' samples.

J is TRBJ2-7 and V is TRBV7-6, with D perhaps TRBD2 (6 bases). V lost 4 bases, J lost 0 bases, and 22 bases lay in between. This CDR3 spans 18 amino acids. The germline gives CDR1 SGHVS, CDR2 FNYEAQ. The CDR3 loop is CASSSPTHDSGGSYEQYF. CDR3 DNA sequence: TGTGCCAGCAGCTCACCCACACACGATAGCGGAGGCTCCTACGAGCAGTACTTC.

CDR3 in DNA: TGTGCCAGCAGATTAAGACAGGGCTTCGCTGAAGCTTTCTTT. It encodes CASRLRQGFAEAFF. J is TRBJ1-1 and V is TRBV28, with 7 bases that match TRBD1. With 6 bases clipped from V and 6 bases from J, the junction kept 10 bases outside the gene matches. The germline V gene has CDR1 MDHEN and CDR2 SYDVKM. The CDR3 contains 14 residues. The variable domain in full, with the rest retrieved from reference TRBV28 and TRBJ1-1, is DVKVTQSSRYLVKRTGEKVFLECVQDMDHENMFWYRQDPGLGLRLIYFSYDVKMKEKGDIPEGYSVSREKKERFSLILESASTNQTSMYLCASRLRQGFAEAFFGQGTRLTVV.

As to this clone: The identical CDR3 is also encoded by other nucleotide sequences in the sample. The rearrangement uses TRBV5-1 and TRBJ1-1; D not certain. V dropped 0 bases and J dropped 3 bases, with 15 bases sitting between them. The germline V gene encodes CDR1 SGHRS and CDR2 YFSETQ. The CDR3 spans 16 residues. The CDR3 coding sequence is TGCGCCAGCAGCTTGGCTGGGAGTGGGGAAGACACTGAAGCTTTCTTT. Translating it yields CASSLAGSGEDTEAFF.

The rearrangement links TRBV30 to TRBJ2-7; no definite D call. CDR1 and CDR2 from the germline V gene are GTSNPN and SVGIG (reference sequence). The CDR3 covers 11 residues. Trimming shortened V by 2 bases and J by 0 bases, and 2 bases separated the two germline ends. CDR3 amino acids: CAWSNSYEQYF. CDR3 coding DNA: TGTGCCTGGAGTAACTCCTACGAGCAGTACTTC.

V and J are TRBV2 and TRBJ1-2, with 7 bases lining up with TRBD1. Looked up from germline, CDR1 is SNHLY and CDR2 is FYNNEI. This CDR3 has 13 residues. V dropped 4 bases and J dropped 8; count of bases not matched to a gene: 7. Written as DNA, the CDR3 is TGTGCCAGCAGTGGACAGGGTCGGGAAGGCTACACCTTC. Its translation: CASSGQGREGYTF. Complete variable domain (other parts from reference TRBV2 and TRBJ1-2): EPEVTQTPSHQVTQMGQEVILRCVPISNHLYFYWYRQILGQKVEFLVSFYNNEISEKSEIFDDQFSVERPDGSNFTLKIRSTKLEDSAMYFCASSGQGREGYTFGSGTRLTVV.

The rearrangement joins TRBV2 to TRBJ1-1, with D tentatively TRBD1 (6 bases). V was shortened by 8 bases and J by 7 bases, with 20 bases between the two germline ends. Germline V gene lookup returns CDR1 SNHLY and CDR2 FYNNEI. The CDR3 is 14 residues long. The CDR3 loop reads CASRPGEELGEAFF. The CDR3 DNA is TGTGCCAGCCGGCCAGGGGAGGAGTTAGGTGAAGCTTTCTTT.

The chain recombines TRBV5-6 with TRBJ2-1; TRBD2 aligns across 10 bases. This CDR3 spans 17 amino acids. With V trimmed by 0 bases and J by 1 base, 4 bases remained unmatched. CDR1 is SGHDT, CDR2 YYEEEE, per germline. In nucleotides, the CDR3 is TGTGCCAGCAGCTTGGCACTAGCGGGGTTTTCCTACAATGAGCAGTTCTTC. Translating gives CASSLALAGFSYNEQFF.

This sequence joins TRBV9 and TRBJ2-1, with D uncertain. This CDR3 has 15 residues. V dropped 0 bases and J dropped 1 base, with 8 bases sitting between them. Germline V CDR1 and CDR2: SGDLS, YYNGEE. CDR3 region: CASSVAVGSYNEQFF. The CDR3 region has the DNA TGTGCCAGCAGCGTAGCGGTCGGTTCCTACAATGAGCAGTTCTTC.

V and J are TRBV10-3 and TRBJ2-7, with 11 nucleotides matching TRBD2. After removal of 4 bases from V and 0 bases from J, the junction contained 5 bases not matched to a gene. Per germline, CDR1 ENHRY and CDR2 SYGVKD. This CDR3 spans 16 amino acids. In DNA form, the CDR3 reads TGTGCCATCAGTGCTACCGGGACTAGCGGCTCCTACGAGCAGTACTTC. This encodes CAISATGTSGSYEQYF.

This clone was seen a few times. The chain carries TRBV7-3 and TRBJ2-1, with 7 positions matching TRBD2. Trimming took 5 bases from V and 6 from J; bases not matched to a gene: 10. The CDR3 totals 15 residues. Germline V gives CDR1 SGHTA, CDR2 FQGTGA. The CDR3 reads CASSRPRPSGNEQFF. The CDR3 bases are TGTGCCAGCAGCCGCCCGAGGCCTAGCGGCAATGAGCAGTTCTTC.

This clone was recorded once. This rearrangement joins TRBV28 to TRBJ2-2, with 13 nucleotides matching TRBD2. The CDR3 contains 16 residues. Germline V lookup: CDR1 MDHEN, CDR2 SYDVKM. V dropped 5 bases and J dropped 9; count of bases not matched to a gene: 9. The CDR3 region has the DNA TGTGCCAGCAGTAGTACGACTAGCGGGAGGAAGCGGGAGCTGTTTTTT. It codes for CASSSTTSGRKRELFF.

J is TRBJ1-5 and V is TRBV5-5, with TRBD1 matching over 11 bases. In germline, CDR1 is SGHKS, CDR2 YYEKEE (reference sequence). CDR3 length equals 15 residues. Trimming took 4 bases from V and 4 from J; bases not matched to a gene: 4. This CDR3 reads CASSRGQGENQPQHF. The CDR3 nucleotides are TGTGCCAGCAGCCGGGGACAGGGGGAAAATCAGCCCCAGCATTTT.

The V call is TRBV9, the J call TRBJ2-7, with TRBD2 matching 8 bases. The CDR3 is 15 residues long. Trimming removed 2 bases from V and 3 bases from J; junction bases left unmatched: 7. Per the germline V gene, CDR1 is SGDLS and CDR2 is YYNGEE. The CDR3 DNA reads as TGTGCCAGCAGCGTTAACGCGGGAGGCAGCTACGAGCAGTACTTC. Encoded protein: CASSVNAGGSYEQYF.

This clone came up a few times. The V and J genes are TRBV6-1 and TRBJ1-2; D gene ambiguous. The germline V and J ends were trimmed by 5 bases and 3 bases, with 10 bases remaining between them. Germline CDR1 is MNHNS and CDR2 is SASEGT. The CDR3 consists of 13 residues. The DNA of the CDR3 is TGTGCCAGCAGTCGGCAGAATGACTATGGCTACACCTTC. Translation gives CASSRQNDYGYTF.

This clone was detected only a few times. CDR3 protein: CASSQDGLKETQYF. CDR3 DNA sequence: TGCGCCAGCAGCCAAGATGGCCTTAAAGAGACCCAGTACTTC. The gene calls are TRBV4-1 and TRBJ2-5; D uncertain. Germline loops: CDR1 MGHRA, CDR2 YSYEKL. The V end was cut by 0 bases, the J end by 3 bases, with 8 bases between. CDR3 length: 14 amino acids.

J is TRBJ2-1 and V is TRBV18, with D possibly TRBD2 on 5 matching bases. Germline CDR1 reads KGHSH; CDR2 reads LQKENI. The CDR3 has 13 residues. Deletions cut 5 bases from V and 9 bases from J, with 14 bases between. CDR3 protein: CASSEDPAGEQFF. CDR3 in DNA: TGTGCCAGCTCAGAGGACCCCGCGGGTGAGCAGTTCTTC.

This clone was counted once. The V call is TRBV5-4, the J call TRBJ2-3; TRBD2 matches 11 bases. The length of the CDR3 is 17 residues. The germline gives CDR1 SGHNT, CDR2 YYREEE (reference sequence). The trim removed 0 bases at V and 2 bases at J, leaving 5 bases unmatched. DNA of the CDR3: TGTGCCAGCAGCTTGGGATTAGCGGGAGGGGCCACAGATACGCAGTATTTT. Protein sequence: CASSLGLAGGATDTQYF.